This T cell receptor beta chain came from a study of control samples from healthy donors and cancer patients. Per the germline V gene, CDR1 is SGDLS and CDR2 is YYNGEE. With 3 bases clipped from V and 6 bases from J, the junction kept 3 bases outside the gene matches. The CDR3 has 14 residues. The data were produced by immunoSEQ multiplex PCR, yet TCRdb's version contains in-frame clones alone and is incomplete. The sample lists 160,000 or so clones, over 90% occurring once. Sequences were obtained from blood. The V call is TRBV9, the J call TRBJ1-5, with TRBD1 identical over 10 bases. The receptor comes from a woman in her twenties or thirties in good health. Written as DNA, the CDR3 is TGTGCCAGCAGCGACGGGACAGGGGCTCAGCCCCAGCATTTT. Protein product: CASSDGTGAQPQHF.